This entry features one TCR beta chain sequence. Its antigen is still unknown. The time point denotes: persistent/refractory GD, antithyroid drugs over 5 years with positive TRAb. Scientists built the TCR library using RNA that was extracted from PBMCs. The data were obtained in a study of regulatory T cells in long-lasting Graves disease. Study results and limitations: Patients with persistent disease showed a bias toward TRBV28, TRBJ1-2 and TRBJ2-5. With a small sample size, accuracy may have been reduced.

The CDR3 is 13 amino acids. The V gene's germline CDR1 is DFQATT and CDR2 SNEGSKA (reference sequence). Germline trimming cut 7 bases from V and 5 bases from J; bases unmatched to any gene: 3. HTBI primers from iRepertoire and Arm-PCR of CDR3 regions yielded the TCR beta libraries. Each CDR3 protein is one row after TCRdb ran MiXCR on the multiplex PCR reads. Here the sample spans around 460,000 distinct CDR3 sequences, roughly 21% being singletons. The J gene is TRBJ2-5, the V gene TRBV20-1, with 14 bases identical to TRBD2. The clonotype was recovered from a female donor with Graves disease. The starting material was peripheral blood mononuclear cells (PBMCs), obtained when the disease was refractory, from a patient treated with antithyroid drugs. CDR3 loop: CSGTSGGPETQYF. CDR3 in DNA: TGCAGTGGGACTAGCGGGGGGCCTGAGACCCAGTACTTC.